Described below is a single T cell receptor beta chain sequence and its context. Under the authors' procedure: Nucleated cell counts were estimated from reference gene primer amplification. TCRdb keeps only in-frame clones here, not all; method: immunoSEQ multiplex PCR. Clonal size and the V and J genes are those of that table, whereas D and trimming came from the DNA. This table holds 200,000 to 250,000 clones, more than 75% found once. The germline V gene encodes CDR1 SGHRS and CDR2 YFSETQ. The CDR3 covers 14 residues. The junction had 6 bases not matched to a gene; V was cut back by 8 bases and J by 0 bases. These data are taken from a study of blood T cell repertoires in COVID-19. Study-level information: The origin of the acute and convalescent COVID-19 samples was the United States, Italy and Spain. T cells, B-cell-depleted T cells, or PBMCs supplied cDNA or gDNA.

This sequence originates from a human donor in a cohort sampled during active COVID-19. Material: peripheral blood. V usage is TRBV5-1 and J usage is TRBJ2-5; 8 bases map to TRBD1. The CDR3 is CASQTGDYQETQYF. The CDR3 DNA is TGCGCCAGTCAGACAGGGGACTACCAAGAGACCCAGTACTTC.